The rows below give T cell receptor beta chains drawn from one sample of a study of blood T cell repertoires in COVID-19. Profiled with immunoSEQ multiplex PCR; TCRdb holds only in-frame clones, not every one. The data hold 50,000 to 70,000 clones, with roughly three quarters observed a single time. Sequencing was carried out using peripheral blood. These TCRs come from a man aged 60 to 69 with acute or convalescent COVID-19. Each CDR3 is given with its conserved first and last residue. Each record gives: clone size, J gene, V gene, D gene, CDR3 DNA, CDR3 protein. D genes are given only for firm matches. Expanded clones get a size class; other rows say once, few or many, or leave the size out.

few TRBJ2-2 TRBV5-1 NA TGCGCCAGCAGCGGAGTCCCCGGGGAGCTGTTTTTT CASSGVPGELFF
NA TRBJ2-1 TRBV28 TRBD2 TGTGCCAGCGGGACTAGCGGGGGGTACAATGAGCAGTTCTTC CASGTSGGYNEQFF
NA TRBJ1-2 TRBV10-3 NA TGTGCCATCAACGGGGGAAGTCGGTATGGCTACACCTTC CAINGGSRYGYTF
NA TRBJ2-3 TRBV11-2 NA TGTGCCAGCAGCTTAGCGGGAGTTTCAGATACGCAGTATTTT CASSLAGVSDTQYF
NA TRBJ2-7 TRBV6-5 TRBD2 TGTGCCAGCAGTTACTCTTCGGGAGGATCATGGGAGCAGTACTTC CASSYSSGGSWEQYF
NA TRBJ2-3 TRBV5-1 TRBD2 TGCGCCAGCAGCTTGGCGGGGGGAGATACGCAGTATTTT CASSLAGGDTQYF
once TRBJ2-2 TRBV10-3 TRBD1 TGTGCCGCACAGGGGTCGAACACCGGGGAGCTGTTTTTT CAAQGSNTGELFF
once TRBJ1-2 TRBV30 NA TGTGCCTGGAGTGTACCGGGGATCCGTTACACCTTC CAWSVPGIRYTF
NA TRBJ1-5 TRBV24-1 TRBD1 TGTGCCACCTGGACAGGGGAAGGAAACCGCGGTCAGCCCCAGCATTTT CATWTGEGNRGQPQHF
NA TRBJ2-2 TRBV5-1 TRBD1 TGCGCCAGCAGCTTCCCAGGGGGCAACACCGGGGAGCTGTTTTTT CASSFPGGNTGELFF
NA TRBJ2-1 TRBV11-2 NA TGTGCCAGCAGCTTAGATCTGGGGCGAGATGAGCAGTTCTTC CASSLDLGRDEQFF
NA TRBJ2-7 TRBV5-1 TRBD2 TGCGCCAGCAAGGGACTAGCGGGGGCCTACGAGCAGTACTTC CASKGLAGAYEQYF
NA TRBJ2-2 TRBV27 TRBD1 TGTGCCAGCAGTTCGACAGGGGGTGGCACCGGGGAGCTGTTTTTT CASSSTGGGTGELFF
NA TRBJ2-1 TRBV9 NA TGTGCCAGCAGCGTAGAAGGGGGGGCCTACAATGAGCAGTTCTTC CASSVEGGAYNEQFF
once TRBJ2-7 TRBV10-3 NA TGTGCCATCAGTGAGGGCAGGGGAACCGAGCAGTACTTC CAISEGRGTEQYF
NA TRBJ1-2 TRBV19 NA TGTGCCAGTGAGACCACAGGGATCTATGGCTACACCTTC CASETTGIYGYTF
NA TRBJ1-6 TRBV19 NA TGTGCCAGTAGTATGGGTAGAGGATCCTATAATTCACCCCTCCACTTT CASSMGRGSYNSPLHF
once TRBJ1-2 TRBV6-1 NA TGTGCCAGCAGTGAAGTCAACAGCCCTTATGGCTACACCTTC CASSEVNSPYGYTF
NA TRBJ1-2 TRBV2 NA TGTGCCAGCAGCCCCGGGAGGACAACCAACTATGGCTACACCTTC CASSPGRTTNYGYTF
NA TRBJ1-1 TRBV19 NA TGTGCCAGTAGTATCGGGGGAGGTGACGCTGAAGCTTTCTTT CASSIGGGDAEAFF
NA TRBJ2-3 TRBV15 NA TGTGCCACCAGCAGAGATCTTGTAGATACGCAGTATTTT CATSRDLVDTQYF
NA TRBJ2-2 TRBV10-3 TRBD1 TGTGCCATCAGTGAGGCATCCGGGACAGGGACCGGGGAGCTGTTTTTT CAISEASGTGTGELFF
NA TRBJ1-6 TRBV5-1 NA TGCGCCAGCAGCTTGGGAGGGGGGGCGAGGATTGATTCACCCCTCCACTTT CASSLGGGARIDSPLHF
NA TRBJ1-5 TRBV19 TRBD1 TGTGCCAGTACCGAGACAGGGGGCAGTCAGCCCCAGCATTTT CASTETGGSQPQHF
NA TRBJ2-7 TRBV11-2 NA TGTGCCAGCAGCTTAGATCCCCTGCGGGAGCAGTACTTC CASSLDPLREQYF
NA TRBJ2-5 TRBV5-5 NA TGTGCCAGCAGCTCCTGGGCAGGGGCGAGGGAGACCCAGTACTTC CASSSWAGARETQYF
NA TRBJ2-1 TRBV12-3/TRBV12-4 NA TGTGCCAGCAGTCGGGACTTTGGCAATGAGCAGTTCTTC CASSRDFGNEQFF
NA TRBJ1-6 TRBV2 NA TGTGCCAGCAGTGAGGATAACGGGTCACCCCTCCACTTT CASSEDNGSPLHF
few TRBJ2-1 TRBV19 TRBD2 TGTGCCAGTAGTACGGGGGGGAGATGGAGTGGGAGCAATGAGCAGTTCTTC CASSTGGRWSGSNEQFF
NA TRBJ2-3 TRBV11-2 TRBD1 TGTGCCAGCAGCCAAGGGACAGGGGGCACAGATACGCAGTATTTT CASSQGTGGTDTQYF
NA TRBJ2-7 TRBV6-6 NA TGTGCCAGCAGTTACCAGGGGAATGAGCAGTACTTC CASSYQGNEQYF
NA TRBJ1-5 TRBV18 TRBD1 TGTGCCAGCTCACGCTCGAACCCGGGGACAGGGGGGGATCAGCCCCAGCATTTT CASSRSNPGTGGDQPQHF
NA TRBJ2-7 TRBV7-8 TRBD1 TGTGCCAGCAGTCGGGACAGGGTGAGCGAGCAGTACTTC CASSRDRVSEQYF
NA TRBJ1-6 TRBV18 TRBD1 TGTGCCAGTTCGGGGGACAGGGCGACAACTTCACCCCTCCACTTT CASSGDRATTSPLHF
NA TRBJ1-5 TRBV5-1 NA TGCGCCAGCAGCTTGGCGTACAGGGTAAGCAATCAGCCCCAGCATTTT CASSLAYRVSNQPQHF
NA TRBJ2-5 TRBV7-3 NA TGTGCCAGCAGCATCGACGGAGAAGAGACCCAGTACTTC CASSIDGEETQYF
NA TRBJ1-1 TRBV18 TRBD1 TGTGCCAGCTCACTGGGACAGTCCGCATACACTGAAGCTTTCTTT CASSLGQSAYTEAFF